The 27 T cell receptor beta chains listed next were all sequenced from one sample in a study of T cell clusters in autoimmune cytopenias. Each sample's input was about 250 ng genomic DNA, 30,000 to 45,000 genome equivalents. TRB was amplified by touch-down multiplex PCR, primer pools A and B combined. From its re-call of the multiplex PCR reads, TCRdb lists each CDR3 protein once, without DNA. The sample yields fewer than 7,500 distinct CDR3 sequences, of which the top ten take up nearly 10%. This sample also appeared in a second study, on T cell repertoires in aging, cancer and after chemotherapy.

The sequenced material came from peripheral blood. The receptor set was obtained from a human donor in good health.

This clonotype is classed as medium-sized by frequency. This sequence joins TRBV7-6 and TRBJ2-5; no DNA is available, so the TRBD1 call from TCRdb remains unchecked. Germline CDR1 is SGHVS and CDR2 is FNYEAQ. CDR3 length equals 15 residues. The CDR3 sequence: CASSIGTGLKETQYF.

This chain joins TRBV6-1 and TRBJ2-5. Germline CDR1 and CDR2: MNHNS and SASEGT. The CDR3 consists of 11 residues. This CDR3 reads CASRDGKTQYF.

The genes are TRBV5-1 and TRBJ2-3. This CDR3 region has 14 residues. Germline CDR1 is SGHRS and CDR2 is YFSETQ. This CDR3 reads CASSFSQGTDTQYF.

This clonotype shows up as medium-sized by frequency. The V and J genes are TRBV19 and TRBJ1-4; the D call of TRBD1 rests on TCRdb alone, since no DNA is present to check it. The CDR3 contains 13 residues. Per the germline V gene, CDR1 is LNHDA and CDR2 is SQIVND (reference sequence). The CDR3 reads CAVQRAINEKLFF.

The rearrangement uses TRBV29-1 and TRBJ1-1; the D gene TCRdb calls, TRBD1, cannot be checked with no DNA. CDR1 and CDR2 from the germline V gene are SQVTM and ANQGSEA. The CDR3 contains 13 residues. The CDR3: CSVPERGGTEAFF.

The chain employs TRBV18 and TRBJ1-1; TCRdb outputs TRBD1, but without DNA this stays unchecked. There are 17 residues in the CDR3. Looked up from germline, CDR1 is KGHSH and CDR2 is LQKENI. CDR3 loop: CASSLLRQGRGNTEAFF.

This clonotype counts as medium-sized (0.01 to 0.1%) by frequency. The CDR3 region is CASSIVVTGELFF. The chain links TRBV19 to TRBJ2-2. From germline, CDR1 is LNHDA and CDR2 SQIVND (reference sequence). This CDR3 has 13 residues.

The V gene is TRBV6-1, the J gene TRBJ2-5. The CDR3 runs 16 residues. Germline-derived CDR1 and CDR2 are MNHNS and SASEGT. This CDR3 reads CASKLLGVGSQETQYF.

V is TRBV7-6 and J is TRBJ2-4. This CDR3 comprises 16 residues. Germline V gene sequence: CDR1 SGHVS, CDR2 FNYEAQ. The CDR3: CASRLGAGLAKNIQYF.

This chain uses TRBV19 with TRBJ1-2. Germline loops: CDR1 LNHDA, CDR2 SQIVND (reference sequence). The CDR3 covers 12 residues. The CDR3 spells CASSTALFGYTF.

V is TRBV5-4 and J is TRBJ2-5; there is no DNA to check the TCRdb D call of TRBD1. The CDR3 runs 14 residues. The germline gives CDR1 SGHNT, CDR2 YYREEE (reference sequence). CDR3: CASSLRDGQETQYF.

V and J are TRBV27 and TRBJ1-5; no DNA is available, so the TRBD1 call from TCRdb remains unchecked. Germline values: CDR1 MNHEY, CDR2 SMNVEV (reference sequence). CDR3 length: 14 residues. The chain's CDR3 is CASSWTGLGQPQHF.

V and J are TRBV6-4 and TRBJ2-5; there is no DNA to check the TCRdb D call of TRBD2. The CDR3 contains 15 residues. Germline V gene sequence: CDR1 MRHNA, CDR2 SNTAGT. The CDR3 protein is CAISSPAGGQETQYF.

By frequency, this clonotype is medium-sized. This sequence joins TRBV7-2 and TRBJ1-5; TCRdb outputs TRBD1, but without DNA this stays unchecked. Per germline, CDR1 SGHTA and CDR2 FQGNSA. This CDR3 comprises 14 residues. The CDR3 is CASSRQGGNQPQHF.

This clonotype counts as medium-sized by frequency. This chain links TRBV18 with TRBJ2-2. The CDR3 is made up of 12 amino acids. Germline V gene data show CDR1 as KGHSH and CDR2 as LQKENI. The CDR3 sequence: CASSPQGLGLFF. Complete variable domain (other parts from reference TRBV18 and TRBJ2-2): NAGVMQNPRHLVRRRGQEARLRCSPMKGHSHVYWYRQLPEEGLKFMVYLQKENIIDESGMPKERFSAEFPKEGPSILRIQQVVRGDSAAYFCASSPQGLGLFFGEGSRLTVL.

V gene TRBV7-6 combines with J gene TRBJ2-5; TCRdb reports TRBD1, a call that lacks DNA to check it against. This CDR3 comprises 14 residues. The germline V gene has CDR1 SGHVS and CDR2 FNYEAQ. CDR3 protein: CASSLRGTKETQYF.

The chain couples TRBV10-3 to TRBJ2-3; checking the TCRdb D call of TRBD2 is not possible without DNA. The CDR3 is made up of 15 amino acids. The germline V gene encodes CDR1 ENHRY and CDR2 SYGVKD. The CDR3: CAIHPLAGGTDTQYF.

The chain uses TRBV6-5 and TRBJ2-3; checking the TCRdb D call of TRBD2 is not possible without DNA. CDR1 MNHEY and CDR2 SVGAGI come from the germline V gene. The CDR3 covers 19 residues. CDR3 sequence reads: CASSYSTGTSPRATDTQYF.

This clonotype is medium-sized by frequency. The V call is TRBV6-1, the J call TRBJ2-7; TCRdb calls TRBD1, which cannot be checked without DNA. The germline CDR1 and CDR2 sequences are MNHNS and SASEGT. The CDR3 runs 14 residues. CDR3 protein: CASSEGDSSYEQYF.

The rearrangement links TRBV20-1 to TRBJ1-3; the TCRdb D gene call, TRBD1, has no DNA to confirm it. The CDR3 has 15 residues. In germline, CDR1 is DFQATT, CDR2 SNEGSKA (reference sequence). The CDR3 sequence: CSARGGGTYGNTIYF.

This chain joins TRBV7-2 and TRBJ2-2; the TCRdb D gene call, TRBD1, has no DNA to confirm it. The CDR3 contains 15 residues. CDR1 and CDR2 from the germline V gene are SGHTA and FQGNSA. CDR3 loop: CASSSDSGYTGELFF.

By frequency, this clonotype is medium-sized. V gene TRBV30 combines with J gene TRBJ2-7; the TCRdb D gene call, TRBD1, has no DNA to confirm it. CDR3 size: 13 residues. CDR1 is GTSNPN, CDR2 SVGIG, per germline (reference sequence). The CDR3: CAWRPTGAYEQYF.

This rearrangement joins TRBV19 to TRBJ1-1; TCRdb selects TRBD1, and the lack of DNA leaves this call unchecked. The V gene's germline CDR1 is LNHDA and CDR2 SQIVND (reference sequence). This CDR3 has 18 amino acids. The CDR3 protein is CASSPHMGGQGGITEAFF.

The chain recombines TRBV6-2 or TRBV6-3 with TRBJ2-7; without DNA, the TCRdb call of TRBD1 cannot be checked. Germline CDR1 is MNHEY and CDR2 is SVGEGT. The length of the CDR3 is 15 residues. The CDR3 loop reads CASRTDRAASYEQYF.

This chain joins TRBV11-1 and TRBJ2-7; TCRdb proposes TRBD2, but this gene call is untestable without DNA. The CDR3 has 16 amino acids. Germline V gene data show CDR1 as SGHAT and CDR2 as FQDESV (reference sequence). The CDR3 here is CASSPPRGNYPYEQYF.

This clonotype counts as medium-sized by frequency. This rearrangement joins TRBV6-5 to TRBJ2-7; TCRdb's D gene call, TRBD1, goes unchecked for lack of DNA. The CDR3 sequence is 14 residues long. Germline assignment: CDR1 MNHEY and CDR2 SVGAGI. The CDR3 sequence: CASSQSTGGHEQYF.

This clonotype is deemed medium-sized by its frequency. This chain joins TRBV30 and TRBJ1-1; TCRdb picks TRBD1, but there is no DNA to check that call. CDR1 and CDR2 (germline): GTSNPN, SVGIG (reference sequence). The CDR3 runs 13 residues. The CDR3 protein is CAWLDRGRTEAFF.